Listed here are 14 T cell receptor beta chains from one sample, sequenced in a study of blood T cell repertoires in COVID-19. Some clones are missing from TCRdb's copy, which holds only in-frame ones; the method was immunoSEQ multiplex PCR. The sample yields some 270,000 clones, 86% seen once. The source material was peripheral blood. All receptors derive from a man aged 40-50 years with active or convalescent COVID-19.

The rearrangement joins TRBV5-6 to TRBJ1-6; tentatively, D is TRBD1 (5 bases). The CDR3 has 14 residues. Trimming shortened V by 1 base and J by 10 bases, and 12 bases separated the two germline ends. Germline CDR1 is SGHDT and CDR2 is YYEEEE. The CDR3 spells CASSLKGARSPLHF. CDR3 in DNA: TGTGCCAGCAGCTTGAAAGGGGCTAGGTCACCCCTCCACTTT.

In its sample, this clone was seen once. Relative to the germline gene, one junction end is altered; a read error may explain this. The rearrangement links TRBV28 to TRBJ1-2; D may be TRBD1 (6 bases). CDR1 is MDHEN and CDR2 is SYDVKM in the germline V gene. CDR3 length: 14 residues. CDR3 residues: CASTLTRGSGGYTF. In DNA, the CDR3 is TGTGCCAGCACTTTAACCAGGGGATCCGGCGGCTACACCTTC.

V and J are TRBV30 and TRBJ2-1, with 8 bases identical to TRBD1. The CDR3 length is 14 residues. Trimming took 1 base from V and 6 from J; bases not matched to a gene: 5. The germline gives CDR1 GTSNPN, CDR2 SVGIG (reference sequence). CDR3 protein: CAWSGGDRFNEQFF. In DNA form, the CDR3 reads TGTGCCTGGAGTGGGGGGGACAGGTTCAATGAGCAGTTCTTC. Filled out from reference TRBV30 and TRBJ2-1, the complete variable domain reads SQTIHQWPATLVQPVGSPLSLECTVEGTSNPNLYWYRQAAGRGLQLLFYSVGIGQISSEVPQNLSASRPQDRQFILSSKKLLLSDSGFYLCAWSGGDRFNEQFFGPGTRLTVL.

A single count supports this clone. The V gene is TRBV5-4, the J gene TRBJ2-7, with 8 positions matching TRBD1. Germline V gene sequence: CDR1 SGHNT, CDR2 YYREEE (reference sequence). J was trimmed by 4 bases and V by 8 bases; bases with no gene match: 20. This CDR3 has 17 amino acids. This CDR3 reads CASSRGLSETYSYEQYF. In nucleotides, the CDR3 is TGTGCCAGTAGCAGGGGGCTTAGTGAGACGTATTCTTACGAGCAGTACTTC.

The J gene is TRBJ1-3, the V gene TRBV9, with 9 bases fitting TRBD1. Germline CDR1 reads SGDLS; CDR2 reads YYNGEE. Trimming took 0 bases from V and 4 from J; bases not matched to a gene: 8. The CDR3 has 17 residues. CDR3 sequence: CASSVEDRGVVGNTIYF. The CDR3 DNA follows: TGTGCCAGCAGCGTAGAGGACAGGGGAGTTGTAGGAAACACCATATATTTT.

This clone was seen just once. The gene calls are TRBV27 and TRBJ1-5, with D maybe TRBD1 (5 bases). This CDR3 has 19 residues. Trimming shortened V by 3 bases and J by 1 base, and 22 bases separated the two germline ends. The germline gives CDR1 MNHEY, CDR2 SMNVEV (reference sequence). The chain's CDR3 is CASSFRFGGVLGSNQPQHF. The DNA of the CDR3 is TGTGCCAGCAGTTTCCGTTTTGGGGGGGTCCTAGGGAGCAATCAGCCCCAGCATTTT.

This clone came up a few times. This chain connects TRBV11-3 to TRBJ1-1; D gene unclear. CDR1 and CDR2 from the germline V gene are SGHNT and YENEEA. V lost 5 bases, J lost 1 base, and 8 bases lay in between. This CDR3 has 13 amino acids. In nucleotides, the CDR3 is TGTGCCAGCAGCGACGGGTGGAACACTGAAGCTTTCTTT. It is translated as CASSDGWNTEAFF.

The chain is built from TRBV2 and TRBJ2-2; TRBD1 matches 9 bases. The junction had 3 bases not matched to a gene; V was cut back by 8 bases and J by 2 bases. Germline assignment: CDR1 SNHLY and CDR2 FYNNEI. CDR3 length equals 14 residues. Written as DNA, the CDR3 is TGTGCCAGCCGGGACAGGGCAAACACCGGGGAGCTGTTTTTT. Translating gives CASRDRANTGELFF.

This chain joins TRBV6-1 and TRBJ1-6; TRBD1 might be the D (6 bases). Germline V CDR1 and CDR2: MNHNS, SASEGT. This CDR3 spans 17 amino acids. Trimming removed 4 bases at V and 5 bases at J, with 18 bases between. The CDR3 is CASSARGGWTNNSPLHF. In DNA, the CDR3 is TGTGCCAGCAGTGCCCGAGGGGGTTGGACCAATAATTCACCCCTCCACTTT.

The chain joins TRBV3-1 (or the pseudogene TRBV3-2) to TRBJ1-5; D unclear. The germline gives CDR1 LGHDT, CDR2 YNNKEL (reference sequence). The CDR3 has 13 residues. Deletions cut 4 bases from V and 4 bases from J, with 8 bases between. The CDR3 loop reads CASSRQANQPQHF. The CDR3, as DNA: TGTGCCAGCAGCCGGCAGGCTAATCAGCCCCAGCATTTT.

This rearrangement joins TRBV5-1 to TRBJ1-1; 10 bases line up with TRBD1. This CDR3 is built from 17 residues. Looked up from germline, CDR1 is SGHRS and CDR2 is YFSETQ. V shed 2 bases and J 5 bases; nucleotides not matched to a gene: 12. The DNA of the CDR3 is TGCGCCAGCAGCTTCACCTTCCTCGGACAGGGGGAGACTGAAGCTTTCTTT. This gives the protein CASSFTFLGQGETEAFF. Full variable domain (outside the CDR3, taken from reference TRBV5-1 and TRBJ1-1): KAGVTQTPRYLIKTRGQQVTLSCSPISGHRSVSWYQQTPGQGLQFLFEYFSETQRNKGNFPGRFSGRQFSNSRSEMNVSTLELGDSALYLCASSFTFLGQGETEAFFGQGTRLTVV.

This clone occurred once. CDR3 nucleotides: TGCGCCAGCACGGGACTAGCGGGCTCCGGCGCAGATACGCAGTATTTT. Translating it yields CASTGLAGSGADTQYF. This chain links TRBV5-1 with TRBJ2-3, with 12 bases aligning to TRBD2. CDR1 and CDR2 (germline): SGHRS, YFSETQ. This CDR3 is built from 16 residues. J was trimmed by 4 bases and V by 6 bases; bases with no gene match: 9. Full variable domain (rest looked up from reference TRBV5-1 and TRBJ2-3): KAGVTQTPRYLIKTRGQQVTLSCSPISGHRSVSWYQQTPGQGLQFLFEYFSETQRNKGNFPGRFSGRQFSNSRSEMNVSTLELGDSALYLCASTGLAGSGADTQYFGPGTRLTVL.

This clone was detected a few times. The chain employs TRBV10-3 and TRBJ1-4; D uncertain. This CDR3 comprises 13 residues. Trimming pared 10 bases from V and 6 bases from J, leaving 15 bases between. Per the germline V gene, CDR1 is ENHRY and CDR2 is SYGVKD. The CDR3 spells CATLDNVYEKLFF. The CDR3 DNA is TGTGCCACCCTCGACAACGTGTATGAAAAACTGTTTTTT.

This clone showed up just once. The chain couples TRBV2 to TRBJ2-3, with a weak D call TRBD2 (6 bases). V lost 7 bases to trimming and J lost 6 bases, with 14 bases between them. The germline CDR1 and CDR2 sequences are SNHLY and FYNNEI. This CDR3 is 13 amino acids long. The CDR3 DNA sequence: TGTGCCAGCACGGGCAGGGACTCGGATACGCAGTATTTT. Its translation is CASTGRDSDTQYF. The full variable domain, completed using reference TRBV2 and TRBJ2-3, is EPEVTQTPSHQVTQMGQEVILRCVPISNHLYFYWYRQILGQKVEFLVSFYNNEISEKSEIFDDQFSVERPDGSNFTLKIRSTKLEDSAMYFCASTGRDSDTQYFGPGTRLTVL.